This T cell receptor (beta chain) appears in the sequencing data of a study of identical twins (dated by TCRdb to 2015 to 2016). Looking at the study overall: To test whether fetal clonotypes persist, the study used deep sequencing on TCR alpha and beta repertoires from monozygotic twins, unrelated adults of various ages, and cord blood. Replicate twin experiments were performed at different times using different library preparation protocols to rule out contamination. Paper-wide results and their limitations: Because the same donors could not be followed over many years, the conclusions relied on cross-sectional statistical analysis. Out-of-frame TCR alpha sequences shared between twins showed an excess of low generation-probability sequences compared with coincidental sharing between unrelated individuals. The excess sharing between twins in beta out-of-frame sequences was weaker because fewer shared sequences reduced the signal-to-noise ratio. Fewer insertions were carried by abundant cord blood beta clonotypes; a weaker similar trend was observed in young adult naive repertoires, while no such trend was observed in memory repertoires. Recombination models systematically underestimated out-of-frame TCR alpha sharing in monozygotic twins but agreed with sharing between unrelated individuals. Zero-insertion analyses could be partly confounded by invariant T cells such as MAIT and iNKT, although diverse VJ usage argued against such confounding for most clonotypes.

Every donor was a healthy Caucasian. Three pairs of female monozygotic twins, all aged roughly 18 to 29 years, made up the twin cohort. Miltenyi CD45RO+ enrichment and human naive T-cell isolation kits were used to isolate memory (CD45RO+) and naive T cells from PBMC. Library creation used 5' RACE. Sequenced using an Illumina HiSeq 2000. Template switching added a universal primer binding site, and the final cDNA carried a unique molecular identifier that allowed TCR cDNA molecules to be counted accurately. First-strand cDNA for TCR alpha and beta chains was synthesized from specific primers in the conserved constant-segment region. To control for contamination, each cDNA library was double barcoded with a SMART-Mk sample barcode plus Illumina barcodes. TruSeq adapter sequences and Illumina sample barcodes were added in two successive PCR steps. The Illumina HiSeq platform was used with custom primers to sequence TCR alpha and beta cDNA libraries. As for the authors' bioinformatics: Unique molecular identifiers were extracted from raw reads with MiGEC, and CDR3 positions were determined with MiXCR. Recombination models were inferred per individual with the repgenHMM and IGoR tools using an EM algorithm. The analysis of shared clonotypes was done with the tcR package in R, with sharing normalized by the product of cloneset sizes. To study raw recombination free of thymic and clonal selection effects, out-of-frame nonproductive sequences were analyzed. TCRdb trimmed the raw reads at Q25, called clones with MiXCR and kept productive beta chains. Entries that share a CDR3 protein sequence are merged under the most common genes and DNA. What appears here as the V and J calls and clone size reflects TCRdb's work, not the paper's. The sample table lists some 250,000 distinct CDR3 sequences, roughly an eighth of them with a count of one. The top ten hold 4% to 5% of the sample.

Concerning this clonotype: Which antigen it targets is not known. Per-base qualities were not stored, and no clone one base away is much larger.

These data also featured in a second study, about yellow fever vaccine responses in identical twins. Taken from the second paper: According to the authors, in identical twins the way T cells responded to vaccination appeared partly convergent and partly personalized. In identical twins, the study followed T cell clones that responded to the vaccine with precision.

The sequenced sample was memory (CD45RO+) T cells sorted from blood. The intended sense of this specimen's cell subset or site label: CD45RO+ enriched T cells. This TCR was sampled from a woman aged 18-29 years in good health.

The CDR3 here reads CASSVIGTDNSPLHF. The DNA sequence follows: TGTGCCAGCAGCGTAATCGGGACAGATAATTCACCCCTCCACTTT. In this chain, TRBV5-4 is recombined with TRBJ1-6; TRBD1 aligns with 7 central bases. Reading the germline V gene (reference sequence) gives CDR1 SGHNT and CDR2 YYREEE. The CDR3 spans 15 residues, from the cysteine through the phenylalanine. The only DNA kept is the CDR3, 45 bases in frame from the first base. The germline V end is reduced by 4 bases and the J end by 5 bases; junction bases left unmatched: 6.